This T cell receptor beta chain emerged from a study of cytomegalovirus exposure and HLA in healthy donors. The study's findings and limits: Cytomegalovirus-associated status was assigned to more than 150 TCR beta chains. Highest at DRB1 and lowest at HLA-C, TCR association rates differed among HLA loci in a later analysis. CMV serostatus was the only recorded immune exposure for donors.

V lost 0 bases and J lost 8, with 16 bases in between. The germline V gene has CDR1 SQVTM and CDR2 ANQGSEA. This CDR3 comprises 14 residues. PCR employed 60 Vbeta and 13 Jbeta primers. Authors' data handling: Roughly 11 million shared chains were among approximately 80 million unique TCR beta chains counted in a later analysis. TCRdb's table, derived via immunoSEQ multiplex PCR, lists solely in-frame clones and lacks some. V, J and clone size reflect that table, while D and trimming were determined from the DNA. Of some 100,000 clones listed, around four fifths are singletons. In this sample, this clone turned up a few times. Its antigen is as yet unknown.

This rearrangement joins TRBV29-1 to TRBJ1-2; D remains ambiguous. The material sequenced was PBMCs. This receptor was identified in a man aged 35 to 55 in good health and CMV-seronegative. The CDR3 region is CSVEDPRTAGGYTF. The CDR3 DNA reads as TGCAGCGTTGAAGATCCCCGGACCGCGGGAGGCTACACCTTC.